A single sample is the source of the 32 T cell receptor beta chains below, sequenced in a study of cytomegalovirus exposure and HLA in healthy donors. Repertoires were generated with immunoSEQ multiplex PCR, while TCRdb's copy carries only in-frame clones and drops some. Of 200,000 to 250,000 clones in the sample, 80% to 85% were seen once. The material sequenced was PBMCs. The receptors come from a woman between 25 and 40 years old in good health and CMV-seropositive.

This chain connects TRBV27 to TRBJ2-6; unclear D gene. Trimming removed 6 bases from V and 3 bases from J, with 12 bases in between. Germline V gene lookup returns CDR1 MNHEY and CDR2 SMNVEV (reference sequence). The CDR3 consists of 15 residues. CDR3 nucleotides: TGTGCCAGCAGCCTAAAGTTTTATGGGGCCAACGTCCTGACTTTC. It encodes CASSLKFYGANVLTF. Using reference TRBV27 and TRBJ2-6 for the parts outside the CDR3, the full variable domain is EAQVTQNPRYLITVTGKKLTVTCSQNMNHEYMSWYRQDPGLGLRQIYYSMNVEVTDKGDVPEGYKVSRKEKRNFPLILESPSPNQTSLYFCASSLKFYGANVLTFGAGSRLTVL.

Worth noting for this clone: One end of the junction does not line up with germline, which may come from a read error. The CDR3 protein is CASSLGAGPSTDTQYF. CDR3 in DNA: TGTGCTAGCAGCTTAGGTGCGGGTCCTAGCACAGATACGCAGTATTTT. V usage is TRBV7-7 and J usage is TRBJ2-3; possible D gene TRBD2, 5 bases. Germline values: CDR1 SSHAT, CDR2 FNYEAQ (reference sequence). The length of the CDR3 is 16 residues.

The chain links TRBV15 to TRBJ2-5; no firm D call. The CDR3 sequence is 15 residues long. Between the trimmed V and J ends, which lost 5 bases and 1 base, there was a span of 14 bases. Germline V CDR1 and CDR2: LNHNV, YYDKDF (reference sequence). The CDR3 protein is CATSLPGLGQETQYF. CDR3 DNA sequence: TGTGCCACCAGCCTTCCTGGGCTCGGCCAAGAGACCCAGTACTTC.

The rearrangement joins TRBV28 to TRBJ2-7; unclear D gene. CDR3 size: 14 residues. V gave up 3 bases and J gave up 3 bases, with 12 bases separating them. From germline, CDR1 is MDHEN and CDR2 SYDVKM. CDR3 bases: TGTGCCAGCAGTTTCGTTCTGCGGAACTACGAGCAGTACTTC. Protein product: CASSFVLRNYEQYF.

This clone appeared once. The chain joins TRBV29-1 to TRBJ2-1, with D maybe TRBD2 (5 bases). Germline-derived CDR1 and CDR2 are SQVTM and ANQGSEA. The V end was cut by 1 base, the J end by 4 bases, with 14 bases between. CDR3 length: 15 residues. CDR3 bases: TGCAGCGTTGAAGTGGAGGCCCGAAGATACAATGAGCAGTTCTTC. Translating gives CSVEVEARRYNEQFF.

This clone has a handful of counts. The chain recombines TRBV6-1 with TRBJ1-3; perhaps TRBD1 as D (5 bases). V was trimmed by 6 bases and J by 1 base, leaving 10 bases between them. This CDR3 contains 14 residues. The V gene's germline CDR1 is MNHNS and CDR2 SASEGT. The CDR3 DNA reads TGTGCCAGCAGGTCGGGGGATTCTGGAAACACCATATATTTT. Protein: CASRSGDSGNTIYF.

The V and J genes are TRBV2 and TRBJ1-1; no clear D. Germline V gives CDR1 SNHLY, CDR2 FYNNEI. The ends were cut back, 7 bases at V and 4 bases at J, with 7 bases in the middle. This CDR3 has 11 amino acids. The CDR3 loop is CASTASTEAFF. CDR3 nucleotides: TGTGCCAGCACGGCCAGCACTGAAGCTTTCTTT.

Written as DNA, the CDR3 is TGTGCCACCAGCAGAGACTTCTGGACAGGTGGGAGCAATGAGCAGTTCTTC. Protein product: CATSRDFWTGGSNEQFF. V is TRBV15 and J is TRBJ2-1, with 7 bases lining up with TRBD1. The CDR3 covers 17 residues. V lost 0 bases and J lost 6; bases outside the gene matches: 11. CDR1 is LNHNV and CDR2 is YYDKDF in the germline V gene (reference sequence).

In this sample, this clone turned up a few times. This rearrangement joins TRBV7-2 to TRBJ2-5, with D possibly being TRBD2 (5 bases). Germline lookup yields CDR1 SGHTA and CDR2 FQGNSA. The V end was cut by 1 base, the J end by 4 bases, with 7 bases between. This CDR3 is built from 13 residues. As DNA, the CDR3 is TGTGCCAGCAGCTTAGAACGGGGAGAGACCCAGTACTTC. As protein: CASSLERGETQYF. The full variable domain, rest sourced from reference TRBV7-2 and TRBJ2-5, is GAGVSQSPSNKVTEKGKDVELRCDPISGHTALYWYRQSLGQGLEFLIYFQGNSAPDKSGLPSDRFSAERTGGSVSTLTIQRTQQEDSAVYLCASSLERGETQYFGPGTRLLVL.

V and J are TRBV9 and TRBJ1-2, with D perhaps TRBD1 (6 bases). Looked up from germline, CDR1 is SGDLS and CDR2 is YYNGEE. Trimming removed 4 bases from V and 2 bases from J, with 12 bases in between. The CDR3 extends over 14 amino acids. CDR3 sequence (DNA): TGTGCCAGCAGCCAACAAACAGGGAACTATGGCTACACCTTC. Protein sequence: CASSQQTGNYGYTF.

For this clone: At one boundary the junction diverges from the germline segment, which might be a read error. The J gene is TRBJ2-5, the V gene TRBV29-1, with D perhaps TRBD2 (6 bases). The CDR3 consists of 13 residues. Germline CDR1 reads SQVTM; CDR2 reads ANQGSEA. The CDR3 nucleotides read TGCAGCGTCGAAGAGGCGGGAAAAGAGACCCAGTACTTC. It encodes CSVEEAGKETQYF. The whole variable domain, filled in from reference TRBV29-1 and TRBJ2-5, reads SAVISQKPSRDICQRGTSLTIQCQVDSQVTMMFWYRQQPGQSLTLIATANQGSEATYESGFVIDKFPISRPNLTFSTLTVSNMSPEDSSIYLCSVEEAGKETQYFGPGTRLLVL.

The gene calls are TRBV5-6 and TRBJ2-7; TRBD1 or TRBD2 may be the D gene (6 bases each). Germline values: CDR1 SGHDT, CDR2 YYEEEE. Trimming removed 0 bases from V and 3 bases from J, with 10 bases in between. The CDR3 covers 14 residues. The CDR3 nucleotides read TGTGCCAGCAGCTTGGCGGGGGACAACTACGAGCAGTACTTC. Translation gives CASSLAGDNYEQYF.

This rearrangement joins TRBV18 to TRBJ1-2; TRBD1 matches at 8 bases. CDR1 and CDR2 (germline): KGHSH, LQKENI. V was pared by 3 bases and J by 0 bases, with 3 bases of the junction left unmatched. This CDR3 contains 15 residues. DNA for the CDR3: TGTGCCAGCTCACCGGACAGGGACACTAACTATGGCTACACCTTC. This translates into CASSPDRDTNYGYTF.

The chain is built from TRBV30 and TRBJ2-7; 8 nucleotides line up with TRBD2. The ends lost 0 bases at V and 5 bases at J; junction bases unmatched: 9. Germline CDR1 GTSNPN, CDR2 SVGIG (reference sequence). The CDR3 loop spans 15 amino acids. The CDR3 loop reads CAWSVGVSGTNEQYF. The CDR3 DNA is TGTGCCTGGAGTGTAGGTGTTAGCGGGACCAACGAGCAGTACTTC.

The gene calls are TRBV10-3 and TRBJ2-1; the D gene is possibly TRBD2 (5 bases). V was cut by 3 bases and J by 6 bases, with 12 bases left in between. CDR1 is ENHRY, CDR2 SYGVKD, per germline. CDR3 length equals 14 residues. The DNA for the CDR3 is TGTGCCATCAGTGACCGAACTAGTTCCAATGAGCAGTTCTTC. The encoded protein is CAISDRTSSNEQFF.

The CDR3 loop reads CAWSQNTIYF. The CDR3, as DNA: TGTGCCTGGAGTCAGAACACCATATATTTT. The gene calls are TRBV30 and TRBJ1-3; no definite D call. The CDR3 covers 10 residues. Germline CDR1 and CDR2: GTSNPN and SVGIG (reference sequence). V lost 2 bases, J lost 7 bases, and 3 bases lay in between.

The chain employs TRBV5-8 and TRBJ2-3; no reliable D call. With 3 bases removed from V and 1 base from J, the gap between germline ends came to 12 bases. This CDR3 comprises 15 residues. CDR1 and CDR2 (germline): SGHTS, YDEGEE. As DNA, the CDR3 is TGTGCCAGCAGCTCGCAGTTAAGGGGCACAGATACGCAGTATTTT. Amino acid sequence: CASSSQLRGTDTQYF.

V gene TRBV20-1 combines with J gene TRBJ1-2, with 9 bases matching TRBD1. After removal of 5 bases from V and 7 bases from J, the junction contained 2 bases not matched to a gene. The CDR3 has 11 amino acids. Per germline, CDR1 DFQATT and CDR2 SNEGSKA (reference sequence). Written as DNA, the CDR3 is TGCAGTGCTCCGGACAGGGGTGGCTACACCTTC. Amino acid sequence: CSAPDRGGYTF.

This clone was found a few times. The chain combines TRBV2 with TRBJ2-1; D ambiguous. The CDR3 has 14 residues. V lost 3 bases and J 5 bases, leaving 11 bases between the germline ends. Germline V lookup: CDR1 SNHLY, CDR2 FYNNEI. DNA for the CDR3: TGTGCCAGCAGTGATGGGAACAGCCACAATGAGCAGTTCTTC. It encodes CASSDGNSHNEQFF.

V and J are TRBV30 and TRBJ2-7; TRBD1 agrees at 8 bases. CDR3 length: 17 amino acids. Germline V gene sequence: CDR1 GTSNPN, CDR2 SVGIG (reference sequence). V shed 0 bases, J shed 4 bases, and the junction held 14 bases outside the gene matches. CDR3 region: CAWSVLPRQGSPYEQYF. For the CDR3, the DNA is TGTGCCTGGAGTGTACTCCCGAGACAGGGGAGCCCGTACGAGCAGTACTTC.

The rearrangement links TRBV5-1 to TRBJ1-1, with D possibly matching TRBD1 (5 bases). The CDR3 runs 14 residues. The germline V gene encodes CDR1 SGHRS and CDR2 YFSETQ. V lost 4 bases, J lost 4 bases, and 14 bases lay in between. The CDR3 spells CASSTGVSGTEAFF. CDR3 bases: TGCGCCAGCAGCACGGGGGTTTCTGGCACTGAAGCTTTCTTT.

The V and J genes are TRBV4-2 and TRBJ1-5, with 7 positions matching TRBD1. The V and J ends lost 4 bases and 3 bases, in that order; junction bases with no gene match: 6. Germline-derived CDR1 and CDR2 are LGHNA and YNFKEQ. The CDR3 extends over 15 amino acids. The CDR3 region has the DNA TGTGCCAGCAGCCCATCTGGACAGGTCAATCAGCCCCAGCATTTT. Translation: CASSPSGQVNQPQHF.

The chain links TRBV7-3 to TRBJ2-2; no clear D gene. This CDR3 is 13 amino acids long. Per germline, CDR1 SGHTA and CDR2 FQGTGA. V gave up 4 bases and J gave up 6 bases, with 9 bases separating them. The CDR3 bases are TGTGCCAGCAGCTCCCGCAAGGCCGGGGAGCTGTTTTTT. It is translated as CASSSRKAGELFF.

In this sample, this clone turned up once. DNA for the CDR3: TGTGCCAGTAGTATAGAAGTCGGCGGTAGGGACCCAGAGACCCAGTACTTC. Amino acids: CASSIEVGGRDPETQYF. This chain connects TRBV19 to TRBJ2-5; either TRBD1 or TRBD2 may fit D (5 bases each). With 0 bases removed from V and 4 bases from J, the gap between germline ends came to 18 bases. CDR1 and CDR2 (germline): LNHDA, SQIVND (reference sequence). This CDR3 is 17 amino acids long.

This chain uses TRBV7-8 with TRBJ2-2; TRBD1 matches 7 bases. V was clipped by 0 bases and J by 7 bases; unmatched bases: 14. This CDR3 is 18 amino acids long. Looked up from germline, CDR1 is SGHVS and CDR2 is FQNEAQ. CDR3 region: CASSLAPGYRGHYGELFF. The DNA for the CDR3 is TGTGCCAGCAGCTTAGCCCCTGGTTATAGGGGGCATTACGGGGAGCTGTTTTTT.

The chain couples TRBV5-6 to TRBJ1-1, with 9 bases lining up with TRBD1. The CDR3 loop spans 16 amino acids. J was trimmed by 1 base and V by 0 bases; bases with no gene match: 4. In germline, CDR1 is SGHDT, CDR2 YYEEEE. DNA of the CDR3: TGTGCCAGCAGCTTGGGGGACAGGGAAAGGAACACTGAAGCTTTCTTT. Protein sequence: CASSLGDRERNTEAFF.

The chain couples TRBV29-1 to TRBJ1-1; no clear D gene. The germline V and J ends were trimmed by 6 bases and 4 bases, with 15 bases remaining between them. The CDR3 has 13 amino acids. Germline assignment: CDR1 SQVTM and CDR2 ANQGSEA. The CDR3 bases are TGCAGCGTCACGCAACGGGAGGGCACTGAAGCTTTCTTT. As protein: CSVTQREGTEAFF.

The CDR3 reads CASSLTSGTADTQYF. Here the CDR3 DNA reads TGTGCCAGCAGCCTCACTAGCGGGACGGCAGATACGCAGTATTTT. V gene TRBV27 combines with J gene TRBJ2-3; 10 bases are shared with TRBD2. The CDR3 has 15 amino acids. Trimming at V came to 6 bases and at J to 4 bases, leaving 7 bases not matched to a gene. Germline values: CDR1 MNHEY, CDR2 SMNVEV (reference sequence).

This clone has at least ten counts. The chain carries TRBV6-4 and TRBJ1-5; tentative D call: TRBD1 (6 bases). With 5 bases removed from V and 1 base from J, the gap between germline ends came to 6 bases. The V gene's germline CDR1 is MRHNA and CDR2 SNTAGT. The CDR3 sequence is 13 residues long. This chain's CDR3 is CASSTGSNQPQHF. The DNA of the CDR3 is TGTGCCAGCAGTACAGGGAGCAATCAGCCCCAGCATTTT.

This chain joins TRBV5-1 and TRBJ2-1; D perhaps matches TRBD1 (6 bases). The CDR3 has 21 amino acids. Germline V gene lookup returns CDR1 SGHRS and CDR2 YFSETQ. V was pared by 4 bases and J by 0 bases, with 29 bases between. CDR3 DNA: TGCGCCAGCAGCGCCCACCCATTGCAAGGGACATCAGTAAGCTCCTACAATGAGCAGTTCTTC. Its protein product is CASSAHPLQGTSVSSYNEQFF. Supplemented by reference TRBV5-1 and TRBJ2-1, the full variable domain reads KAGVTQTPRYLIKTRGQQVTLSCSPISGHRSVSWYQQTPGQGLQFLFEYFSETQRNKGNFPGRFSGRQFSNSRSEMNVSTLELGDSALYLCASSAHPLQGTSVSSYNEQFFGPGTRLTVL.

This chain links TRBV9 with TRBJ1-2, with D hard to call. Trimming took 0 bases from V and 4 from J, leaving 13 bases between them. Germline V lookup: CDR1 SGDLS, CDR2 YYNGEE. CDR3 size: 15 residues. CDR3 residues: CASSVGAGVSYGYTF. CDR3 nucleotide sequence: TGTGCCAGCAGCGTAGGGGCAGGAGTTAGCTATGGCTACACCTTC.

The V call is TRBV15, the J call TRBJ2-7, with 11 bases lining up with TRBD2. V was clipped by 8 bases and J by 1 base; unmatched bases: 7. In germline, CDR1 is LNHNV, CDR2 YYDKDF (reference sequence). This CDR3 region has 15 residues. CDR3 loop: CATRKTSGASYEQYF. Written as DNA, the CDR3 is TGTGCCACCCGCAAGACTAGCGGGGCTTCCTACGAGCAGTACTTC. The whole variable domain, filled in from reference TRBV15 and TRBJ2-7, reads DAMVIQNPRYQVTQFGKPVTLSCSQTLNHNVMYWYQQKSSQAPKLLFHYYDKDFNNEADTPDNFQSRRPNTSFCFLDIRSPGLGDTAMYLCATRKTSGASYEQYFGPGTRLTVT.